This T cell receptor beta chain emerged from a study of cytomegalovirus exposure and HLA in healthy donors. Notes on the study in general: Follow-up analysis later connected one missense variant in DCLRE1C with trimming of TCR beta V- and J-genes. Likely technical artifact: a cluster of highly shared sequence variants. Earlier analysis yielded a pattern in which most TCR beta V segments were productive about 90% or about 30% of the time. Some V segments, including TRBV6-2 and TRBV6-3, were excluded as indistinguishable.

V lost 4 bases, J lost 4 bases, and 17 bases lay in between. The length of the CDR3 is 16 residues. Germline V gene sequence: CDR1 MNHEY, CDR2 SVGAGI. A word on this clone: Its cognate antigen is unknown.

13 Jbeta primers and 60 Vbeta primers were used for the PCR. This table comes from immunoSEQ multiplex PCR, and its TCRdb copy is limited to in-frame clones, with some not included. This repertoire shows some 140,000 clones, more than 75% found once; its top ten account for 7.7%. The chain links TRBV6-5 to TRBJ1-3; D may be TRBD1 (5 bases). The source material was PBMCs. The TCR originated in a young man in good health and CMV-seropositive. This CDR3 is CASSSRPPGGGNTIYF. Here the CDR3 DNA reads TGTGCCAGCAGTTCCCGACCGCCGGGGGGGGGAAACACCATATATTTT.